The 22 T cell receptor beta chains reported below all come from one sample, sequenced in a study of CD8 T cells in Susac syndrome. cDNA came from about 0.46 to 1 ug RNA primed by random hexamers. TCRdb fed the immunoSEQ multiplex PCR reads into MiXCR, producing one record per CDR3 protein. The sample has under 95,000 distinct CDR3 sequences, 95% seen once. The sample comprised CD8+ T cells from PBMCs. The source of these receptors is a human donor with Susac syndrome.

The V and J genes are TRBV13 and TRBJ1-2, with 12 nucleotides matching TRBD1. Per germline, CDR1 PRHDT and CDR2 FYEKMQ (reference sequence). This CDR3 has 15 residues. Trimming removed 5 bases from V and 3 bases from J; junction bases left unmatched: 4. The CDR3 region is CASSQGTGGYYGYTF. CDR3 nucleotide sequence: TGTGCCAGCAGCCAGGGGACAGGGGGCTACTATGGCTACACCTTC.

The rearrangement uses TRBV2 and TRBJ2-6; D is unresolved. V was trimmed by 5 bases and J by 0 bases, leaving 17 bases between them. Germline CDR1 is SNHLY and CDR2 is FYNNEI. CDR3 length equals 18 residues. As DNA, the CDR3 is TGTGCCAGCAGTTCTTCAACCGACGGACCCTCTGGGGCCAACGTCCTGACTTTC. Amino acid sequence: CASSSSTDGPSGANVLTF. The entire variable domain, with the rest obtained from reference TRBV2 and TRBJ2-6, is as follows: EPEVTQTPSHQVTQMGQEVILRCVPISNHLYFYWYRQILGQKVEFLVSFYNNEISEKSEIFDDQFSVERPDGSNFTLKIRSTKLEDSAMYFCASSSSTDGPSGANVLTFGAGSRLTVL.

The chain carries TRBV6-5 and TRBJ2-1; no clear D. Per germline, CDR1 MNHEY and CDR2 SVGAGI. The V end was cut by 4 bases, the J end by 8 bases, with 6 bases between. This CDR3 has 11 amino acids. The CDR3 is CASSSPDEQFF. CDR3 DNA sequence: TGTGCCAGCAGTTCCCCGGATGAGCAGTTCTTC.

The chain employs TRBV30 and TRBJ2-7, with D perhaps matching TRBD1 or TRBD2 (5 bases each). CDR3 length equals 13 residues. Trimming stripped 0 bases from V and 5 bases from J, with 11 bases between. The germline gives CDR1 GTSNPN, CDR2 SVGIG (reference sequence). For the CDR3, the DNA is TGTGCCTGGAGTGTAATAGGGGACGACGAGCAGTACTTC. The encoded protein is CAWSVIGDDEQYF. The complete variable domain, with remaining parts taken from reference TRBV30 and TRBJ2-7, reads SQTIHQWPATLVQPVGSPLSLECTVEGTSNPNLYWYRQAAGRGLQLLFYSVGIGQISSEVPQNLSASRPQDRQFILSSKKLLLSDSGFYLCAWSVIGDDEQYFGPGTRLTVT.

This sequence joins TRBV6-2 or TRBV6-3 and TRBJ1-2; 7 bases agree with TRBD1. Germline CDR1 MNHEY, CDR2 SVGEGT. The V segment lost 6 bases and the J segment 5 bases; nucleotides outside the gene matches: 9. The CDR3 consists of 14 residues. The CDR3 sequence is CASRPGQEPYGYTF. CDR3 nucleotides: TGTGCCAGCAGACCCGGACAGGAGCCTTATGGCTACACCTTC.

V usage is TRBV3-1 and J usage is TRBJ1-5; 9 bases fit TRBD1. The CDR3 runs to 15 residues. The V and J ends lost 1 base and 6 bases, in that order; junction bases with no gene match: 4. Per the germline V gene, CDR1 is LGHDT and CDR2 is YNNKEL (reference sequence). The CDR3 sequence: CASSQAGQGTQPQHF. For the CDR3, the DNA is TGTGCCAGCAGCCAAGCGGGACAGGGAACTCAGCCCCAGCATTTT.

This chain links TRBV25-1 with TRBJ2-7; 7 nucleotides agree with TRBD1. This CDR3 spans 13 amino acids. Germline V lookup: CDR1 MGHDK, CDR2 SYGVNS. The V segment lost 4 bases and the J segment 3 bases; nucleotides outside the gene matches: 3. CDR3 in amino acids: CASSAQGDYEQYF. In DNA, the CDR3 is TGTGCCAGCAGTGCCCAGGGGGACTACGAGCAGTACTTC.

The chain employs TRBV28 and TRBJ1-1; perhaps TRBD1 as D (5 bases). This CDR3 contains 14 residues. V lost 4 bases to trimming and J lost 5 bases, with 14 bases between them. Germline V gives CDR1 MDHEN, CDR2 SYDVKM. CDR3 protein: CASSYPPGSTEAFF. The DNA of the CDR3 is TGTGCCAGCAGTTACCCTCCAGGGAGTACTGAAGCTTTCTTT.

The gene calls are TRBV24-1 and TRBJ1-5; the D gene is possibly TRBD1 (5 bases). The CDR3 is 13 residues long. Trimming shortened V by 4 bases and J by 2 bases, and 5 bases separated the two germline ends. Looked up from germline, CDR1 is KGHDR and CDR2 is SFDVKD. The CDR3 sequence is CATSEGGNQPQHF. For the CDR3, the DNA is TGTGCCACCAGTGAGGGGGGCAATCAGCCCCAGCATTTT.

The chain has TRBV15 and TRBJ2-7; a possible D gene is TRBD2 (5 bases). Germline lookup yields CDR1 LNHNV and CDR2 YYDKDF (reference sequence). The ends were cut back, 0 bases at V and 0 bases at J, with 9 bases in the middle. This CDR3 is built from 15 residues. The CDR3 nucleotides read TGTGCCACCAGCAGAGATCTAGAGGGCTCCTACGAGCAGTACTTC. This codes for CATSRDLEGSYEQYF.

J is TRBJ2-5 and V is TRBV20-1, with 7 bases lining up with TRBD1. J was trimmed by 2 bases and V by 6 bases; bases with no gene match: 3. Germline V gives CDR1 DFQATT, CDR2 SNEGSKA (reference sequence). The CDR3 covers 12 residues. CDR3 DNA: TGCAGTGCCCCGGGACAGCAAGAGACCCAGTACTTC. This encodes CSAPGQQETQYF.

The chain is built from TRBV5-6 and TRBJ2-1; unclear D gene. V dropped 3 bases and J dropped 7 bases, with 8 bases sitting between them. Germline-derived CDR1 and CDR2 are SGHDT and YYEEEE. CDR3 length: 12 residues. CDR3 nucleotides: TGTGCCAGCAGCTCGGGTAGTAATGAGCAGTTCTTC. Its translation is CASSSGSNEQFF.

The gene calls are TRBV5-1 and TRBJ2-7, with a tentative D call TRBD2 (5 bases). V shed 2 bases and J shed 3 bases, with 15 bases lying between them. CDR3 length equals 15 residues. Germline-derived CDR1 and CDR2 are SGHRS and YFSETQ. The DNA of the CDR3 is TGCGCCAGCAGCTTAACGGCGGGCGTTTTCTACGAGCAGTACTTC. Protein sequence: CASSLTAGVFYEQYF.

This clonotype was counted a single time. V and J are TRBV7-9 and TRBJ2-7; 8 bases map to TRBD2. This CDR3 is 13 amino acids long. Germline V gene data show CDR1 as SEHNR and CDR2 as FQNEAQ (reference sequence). J lost 2 bases, V lost 6 bases, and 3 bases had no gene match. The CDR3 coding sequence is TGTGCCAGCAGTCGAGCGGGAGCCTACGAGCAGTACTTC. Encoded protein: CASSRAGAYEQYF.

The CDR3 nucleotides are TGCGCCAGCAGCTTGGAAATCCCCTACACAGATACGCAGTATTTT. Encoded protein: CASSLEIPYTDTQYF. The V call is TRBV5-1, the J call TRBJ2-3; the D is unclear. The CDR3 spans 15 residues. Germline assignment: CDR1 SGHRS and CDR2 YFSETQ. Trimming cost V 0 bases and J 2 bases, with 10 bases left between them.

The J gene is TRBJ1-5, the V gene TRBV7-9; TRBD1 matches at 9 bases. J gave up 2 bases and V 4 bases, and 3 bases lay outside the gene matches. The CDR3 extends over 15 amino acids. Germline CDR1 is SEHNR and CDR2 is FQNEAQ (reference sequence). This chain's CDR3 is CASSSGQGGNQPQHF. As DNA, the CDR3 is TGTGCCAGCAGCTCGGGACAGGGAGGCAATCAGCCCCAGCATTTT.

This CDR3 is CASREGTGGPKTQYF. The CDR3 bases are TGTGCCAGCAGGGAAGGGACAGGGGGCCCGAAGACCCAGTACTTC. The genes are TRBV12-3 or TRBV12-4 and TRBJ2-5; 12 bases map to TRBD1. The CDR3 extends over 15 amino acids. With V trimmed by 6 bases and J by 6 bases, 8 bases remained unmatched.

This chain uses TRBV15 with TRBJ2-2, with a tentative D call TRBD2 (5 bases). The CDR3 loop spans 13 amino acids. V was pared by 10 bases and J by 4 bases, with 13 bases between. Per germline, CDR1 LNHNV and CDR2 YYDKDF (reference sequence). The CDR3 loop is CAIQWAGTGELFF. The CDR3 bases are TGTGCCATCCAGTGGGCGGGCACCGGGGAGCTGTTTTTT.

The table lists this clonotype with a count of one. J is TRBJ1-2 and V is TRBV20-1; TRBD1 matches 7 bases. V trimming: 0 bases; J trimming: 3 bases; junction bases outside the gene matches: 4. Germline V gene data show CDR1 as DFQATT and CDR2 as SNEGSKA (reference sequence). The CDR3 has 14 amino acids. CDR3 region: CSAREQGLDYGYTF. CDR3 DNA: TGCAGTGCTAGAGAACAGGGGTTGGACTATGGCTACACCTTC.

The gene calls are TRBV2 and TRBJ2-1; tentatively, D is TRBD2 (5 bases). CDR1 and CDR2 (germline): SNHLY, FYNNEI. Trimming shortened V by 8 bases and J by 13 bases, and 18 bases separated the two germline ends. The length of the CDR3 is 12 residues. The CDR3 bases are TGTGCCAGCGAAGGAGCACTAGAAGTTCAGTTCTTC. This translates into CASEGALEVQFF.

This chain joins TRBV29-1 and TRBJ1-4; a weak D match, TRBD1 (6 bases). The CDR3 runs to 13 residues. Between the trimmed V and J ends, which lost 5 bases and 4 bases, there was a span of 11 bases. The germline CDR1 and CDR2 sequences are SQVTM and ANQGSEA. In DNA, the CDR3 is TGCAGCGTTACAGGGAGTTTTAATGAAAAACTGTTTTTT. Protein product: CSVTGSFNEKLFF.

The chain is built from TRBV29-1 and TRBJ1-2; the D gene is possibly TRBD1 (6 bases). V was clipped by 6 bases and J by 2 bases, with 10 bases between them. The CDR3 is 12 amino acids. Germline lookup yields CDR1 SQVTM and CDR2 ANQGSEA. CDR3 amino acids: CSVRTANYGYTF. CDR3 in DNA: TGCAGCGTCAGGACAGCCAACTATGGCTACACCTTC.